Described below is a single T cell receptor beta chain sequence and its context. This entry comes from a study of T cell changes during pregnancy in multiple sclerosis. The CDR3 spans 16 residues. Germline V gene data show CDR1 as SGHDT and CDR2 as YYEEEE. V gave up 3 bases and J gave up 4 bases, with 19 bases separating them. Data came from immunoSEQ multiplex PCR; TCRdb stores just in-frame clones and leaves some out. The repertoire includes 55,000 to 70,000 clones, about nine tenths of them detected once, and almost 0.3% sits in the top ten. The gene calls are TRBV5-6 and TRBJ2-5; maybe TRBD1 (5 bases). The receptor comes from a female donor with multiple sclerosis, enrolled in a pregnancy study. Sequencing used CD4+ T cells from peripheral blood mononuclear cells, obtained after pregnancy. Here the CDR3 DNA reads TGTGCCAGCAGCTCTAATCAGGGCATAGTAGGAGAGACCCAGTACTTC. This translates into CASSSNQGIVGETQYF.